The 9 T cell receptor beta chains reported below all come from one sample, sequenced in a study of PD-1 blockade in mismatch repair-deficient tumors. The assay was immunoSEQ multiplex PCR, and TCRdb's table has in-frame clones only and misses some. The sample carries 100,000 to 150,000 clones, 88% recorded once. Sequencing used peripheral blood, obtained just under 74 weeks after starting pembrolizumab. The receptor set was obtained from an adult with mismatch repair-deficient cancer.

The sample holds one count of this clone. The chain employs TRBV7-9 and TRBJ2-7; 7 positions match TRBD1. The CDR3 is 12 amino acids. Germline CDR1 and CDR2: SEHNR and FQNEAQ (reference sequence). Germline trimming cut 5 bases from V and 3 bases from J; bases unmatched to any gene: 1. The CDR3, as DNA: TGTGCCAGCAGCCGGACAGGCTACGAGCAGTACTTC. Its protein is CASSRTGYEQYF.

CDR3 region: CASSESRSLGNQPQHF. CDR3 nucleotides: TGTGCCAGCAGTGAATCACGATCCCTAGGGAATCAGCCCCAGCATTTT. This rearrangement joins TRBV6-1 to TRBJ1-5, with D unclear. Deletions cut 2 bases from V and 4 bases from J, with 15 bases between. Looked up from germline, CDR1 is MNHNS and CDR2 is SASEGT. This CDR3 contains 16 residues.

The chain couples TRBV4-1 to TRBJ1-1; a possible D gene is TRBD1 (5 bases). The CDR3 runs to 15 residues. Germline CDR1 reads MGHRA; CDR2 reads YSYEKL. The V and J ends lost 1 base and 1 base respectively, with 10 bases between them. CDR3 region: CASSQAAGWNTEAFF. In DNA, the CDR3 is TGCGCCAGCAGCCAAGCGGCAGGGTGGAACACTGAAGCTTTCTTT.

The chain recombines TRBV5-4 with TRBJ1-2, with unresolved D. This CDR3 is built from 14 residues. The germline V gene has CDR1 SGHNT and CDR2 YYREEE (reference sequence). V was shortened by 0 bases and J by 6 bases, with 12 bases between the two germline ends. The CDR3 is CASSLGFQRNGYTF. The CDR3 nucleotides are TGTGCCAGCAGCTTGGGATTCCAAAGGAATGGCTACACCTTC.

The rearrangement uses TRBV27 and TRBJ2-7; 14 bases match TRBD2. Germline V lookup: CDR1 MNHEY, CDR2 SMNVEV (reference sequence). The CDR3 contains 15 residues. Losses at the gene ends were 3 bases for V and 9 bases for J; bases not matched to a gene: 7. CDR3 DNA sequence: TGTGCCAGCAGTTTTGAGACTAGCGGGAGGGCCGGGCAGTACTTC. Its protein product is CASSFETSGRAGQYF.

The chain carries TRBV4-1 and TRBJ1-1; maybe TRBD1 (5 bases). V lost 4 bases and J 0 bases, leaving 12 bases between the germline ends. This CDR3 is 15 amino acids long. In germline, CDR1 is MGHRA, CDR2 YSYEKL. The CDR3 DNA reads as TGCGCCAGCAGCCTCCGGGACGCCCTGAACACTGAAGCTTTCTTT. It is translated as CASSLRDALNTEAFF.

The rearrangement links TRBV21-1 to TRBJ2-6; the table's D call TRBD1 went unverified against the DNA. TRBV21-1 is a listed pseudogene. There are 19 residues in the CDR3. CDR3 amino acids: CASKIPGQGCLAGANVLTF. In nucleotides, the CDR3 is TGTGCCAGCAAAATCCCGGGACAGGGGTGTCTTGCTGGGGCCAACGTCCTGACTTTC.

V usage is TRBV2 and J usage is TRBJ1-5; 10 bases agree with TRBD1. CDR1 and CDR2 from the germline V gene are SNHLY and FYNNEI. The V gene end was trimmed by 6 bases and the J gene end by 4 bases; junction bases not matched to a gene: 0. The CDR3 runs to 13 residues. CDR3 coding DNA: TGTGCCAGCAGGGGACAGGGGAATCAGCCCCAGCATTTT. Its translation: CASRGQGNQPQHF.

CDR3 residues: CASSHGLAGVDETQYF. Here the CDR3 DNA reads TGTGCCAGCAGCCACGGACTAGCGGGAGTGGACGAGACCCAGTACTTC. J is TRBJ2-5 and V is TRBV7-9; 13 nucleotides match TRBD2. V was clipped by 5 bases and J by 5 bases; unmatched bases: 8. The CDR3 contains 16 residues. Per germline, CDR1 SEHNR and CDR2 FQNEAQ (reference sequence).